The rows below give T cell receptor beta chains drawn from one sample of a study of spatial heterogeneity in lung cancer. In TCRdb, the 5' RACE reads were re-called with MiXCR into one record per CDR3 protein. The sample lists roughly 23,000 distinct CDR3 sequences, 4% to 5% occurring once. Here the sequenced sample was PBMCs, taken at surgery. The receptors stem from a male donor with early-stage non-small cell lung cancer. Both conserved end residues are part of each CDR3. D genes are given only for firm matches. A clone size is listed for some rows: how often the clone was seen (once, few, many), or a class if it is expanded.

D	size	J	V	DNA	CDR3
TRBD1	many	TRBJ1-1	TRBV7-9	TGTGCCAGCAGCTTGCCGACAGGGTTAGGGACTGAAGCTTTCTTT	CASSLPTGLGTEAFF
.	many	TRBJ2-7	TRBV6-2/TRBV6-3	TGTGCCAGCAGTCCACCCGGGACCCAAGTTTACGAGCAGTACTTC	CASSPPGTQVYEQYF
TRBD2	many	TRBJ2-7	TRBV5-1	TGCGCCAGCAGCTTGGAGGGGACTACCTCCTACGAGCAGTACTTC	CASSLEGTTSYEQYF
TRBD2	many	TRBJ2-3	TRBV2	TGTGCCAGCAGTGTAACTAGCGGACGGGATACGCAGTATTTT	CASSVTSGRDTQYF
.	many	TRBJ2-7	TRBV28	TGTGCCAGCAGTTCCCCCGGGACTCAAACTAGGGACGAGCAGTACTTC	CASSSPGTQTRDEQYF
.	many	TRBJ2-2	TRBV20-1	TGCAGTGCTAGCTGGACAGGGAGGGCCGGGGAGCTGTTTTTT	CSASWTGRAGELFF
.	many	TRBJ2-1	TRBV23-1	TGCGCCAGCCCCCGCGGCAGGTCCAATGAGCAGTTCTTC	CASPRGRSNEQFF
TRBD1	many	TRBJ1-5	TRBV9	TGTGCCAGCAGCGTAGGGGACAGGGAAAGTCAGCCCCAGCATTTT	CASSVGDRESQPQHF
TRBD1	few	TRBJ2-2	TRBV10-1	TGCGCCAGCATCCTCGAATCGGGACAGAGGTACCAATCGAACACCGGGGAGCTGTTTTTT	CASILESGQRYQSNTGELFF
.	many	TRBJ2-7	TRBV6-1	TGTGCCAGCATCGGCAGGACCGTCTACGAGCAGTACTTC	CASIGRTVYEQYF
.	many	TRBJ1-5	TRBV12-3/TRBV12-4	TGTGCCAGCAGTCCATTCGAGAATCAGCCCCAGCATTTT	CASSPFENQPQHF
.	many	TRBJ1-6	TRBV4-3	TGCGCCAGCAGCCAAGACTATGGAGCGGCCAGTTATAATTCACCCCTCCACTTT	CASSQDYGAASYNSPLHF
.	many	TRBJ1-1	TRBV7-2	TGTGCCAGCTGGCGGGACACGCAGAACACTGAAGCTTTCTTT	CASWRDTQNTEAFF
.	many	TRBJ2-1	TRBV6-1	TGTGCCAGCAGTGAGGCACAGGGTACCTACAATGAGCAGTTCTTC	CASSEAQGTYNEQFF
.	many	TRBJ1-2	TRBV20-1	TGCAGTGCTAGAGACGGCACGGATAACTATGGCTACACCTTC	CSARDGTDNYGYTF
TRBD2	many	TRBJ2-1	TRBV9	TGTGCCAGCAGCGGCAATGGGAGGGGCTACAATGAGCAGTTCTTC	CASSGNGRGYNEQFF
.	many	TRBJ1-5	TRBV6-2/TRBV6-3	TGTGCCAGCAGGAATGTCAGGGGCTCCCAGCCCCAGCATTTT	CASRNVRGSQPQHF
.	many	TRBJ2-1	TRBV6-5	TGTGCCAGCAGCCAAGCGGGAAGGGGGATCAATGAGCAGTTCTTC	CASSQAGRGINEQFF
.	many	TRBJ1-2	TRBV29-1	TGCAGCGTTGTTGAGGGACCCAAGAAGGCTGGCTACACCTTC	CSVVEGPKKAGYTF
.	many	TRBJ1-2	TRBV29-1	TGCAGCGTGAGGACACCAGCATATGGCTACACCTTC	CSVRTPAYGYTF
TRBD2	many	TRBJ2-7	TRBV20-1	TGCAGTGCTGGGACTAGCGGGAGGTTCGGGCCCTACGAGCAGTACTTC	CSAGTSGRFGPYEQYF
TRBD2	many	TRBJ2-7	TRBV7-2	TGTGCCAGCAGCCCTCAAGGGTCGGGGGGGGCCAGGGAGCAGTACTTC	CASSPQGSGGAREQYF
.	many	TRBJ1-6	TRBV7-8	TGTGCCAGCAGCCCTCGGGACGGCCAAAATTCACCCCTCCACTTT	CASSPRDGQNSPLHF
.	.	TRBJ2-6	TRBV6-5	TGTGCCAGCAGTTACGGGATGGCCCGCTCTGGGGCCAACGTCCTGACTTTC	CASSYGMARSGANVLTF
.	many	TRBJ2-7	TRBV21-1	TGTGCCAGCCCGACGCCCACTAGGGGGTACTACGAGCAGTACTTC	CASPTPTRGYYEQYF
TRBD2	many	TRBJ2-3	TRBV3-1	TGTGCCAGCAGCCGCCGGGGAGCGGGAGCCTCGGTGGATACGCAGTATTTT	CASSRRGAGASVDTQYF
TRBD1	many	TRBJ2-7	TRBV3-1	TGTGCCAGCAGCCCGTTGGGACAGGGAAGAGGCGAGCAGTACTTC	CASSPLGQGRGEQYF
.	many	TRBJ2-2	TRBV5-4	TGTGCCAGCAGCTTGTCCCGGGCGCCCAGCGGGGAGCTGTTTTTT	CASSLSRAPSGELFF
TRBD1	many	TRBJ2-5	TRBV4-3	TGCGCCAGCAGCCAAGATCTTGGGACAGGGGGCAGGAGTACCCAAGAGACCCAGTACTTC	CASSQDLGTGGRSTQETQYF
TRBD1	many	TRBJ1-1	TRBV30	TGTGCCTGGGGACAGGGGATGAACACTGAAGCTTTCTTT	CAWGQGMNTEAFF
TRBD1	many	TRBJ1-3	TRBV12-3/TRBV12-4	TGTGCCAGCAGTTGGACAGGGCTAGGAAACACCATATATTTT	CASSWTGLGNTIYF
.	many	TRBJ1-4	TRBV12-3/TRBV12-4	TGTGCCAGCAGCATCAGGGGAGAACTGTTTTTT	CASSIRGELFF
.	.	TRBJ2-3	TRBV29-1	TGCAGCGTCCGGGACAACCCGGGAGGCACAGATACGCAGTATTTT	CSVRDNPGGTDTQYF
.	few	TRBJ1-1	TRBV6-2/TRBV6-3	TGTGCCAGCAGTTACTCGAGCACTTTGAACACTGAAGCTTTCTTT	CASSYSSTLNTEAFF
.	.	TRBJ1-6	TRBV5-5	TGTGCCAGCAGTCCGGGAAGGCAAACTTATAATTCACCCCTCCACTTT	CASSPGRQTYNSPLHF
.	many	TRBJ2-2	TRBV19	TGTGCCAGTACCCCCCCCACTAGATGGACCGGGGAGCTGTTTTTT	CASTPPTRWTGELFF
.	many	TRBJ2-7	TRBV14	TGTGCCAGCAGCCATAGGCTCCTCGCCAATGGGGAGCAGTACTTC	CASSHRLLANGEQYF
.	many	TRBJ2-1	TRBV20-1	TGCAGTGCTAGACAGCTCAATGAGCAGTTCTTC	CSARQLNEQFF
TRBD1	many	TRBJ2-3	TRBV29-1	TGCAGCGTTGACAGGGGGACCGATACGCAGTATTTT	CSVDRGTDTQYF
TRBD1	many	TRBJ1-2	TRBV12-3/TRBV12-4	TGTGCCAGCACCCCGCAGGGGGGGAACTATGGCTACACCTTC	CASTPQGGNYGYTF
TRBD1	many	TRBJ1-2	TRBV12-3/TRBV12-4	TGTGCCAGCACCCACCCCTCGGACAGGGGCCATGGCTACACCTTC	CASTHPSDRGHGYTF
.	.	TRBJ1-6	TRBV3-1	TGTGCCAGCAGTCCCTACGGTCAGGGCAGATCGTCACCCCTCCACTTT	CASSPYGQGRSSPLHF
TRBD2	medium-sized	TRBJ2-1	TRBV12-3/TRBV12-4	TGTGCCAGCAGCTCCGGACTAGCGGGAGAGTACTGGTCCTACAATGAGCAGTTCTTC	CASSSGLAGEYWSYNEQFF
.	many	TRBJ1-2	TRBV6-2/TRBV6-3	TGTGCCAGCAGTTACTCGCCGGGGGGCTATGGCTACACCTTC	CASSYSPGGYGYTF
TRBD2	many	TRBJ2-7	TRBV18	TGTGCCAGCTCAGGCCGGACTAGTTCTAGCTCCTACGAGCAGTACTTC	CASSGRTSSSSYEQYF
.	many	TRBJ2-2	TRBV12-3/TRBV12-4	TGTGCCAGCAGTTTTTCGGACTTTCTCACCGGGGAGCTGTTTTTT	CASSFSDFLTGELFF
.	many	TRBJ1-1	TRBV28	TGTGCCAGCAGGCGGATTCCCTTATTTGAAGCTTTCTTT	CASRRIPLFEAFF
TRBD2	many	TRBJ2-1	TRBV6-4	TGTGCCAGCAGTGAGACTAGCGGGAGGGATAAGTACAATGAGCAGTTCTTC	CASSETSGRDKYNEQFF
.	many	TRBJ2-6	TRBV6-5	TGTGCCAGCAGTTATCAGTTCTCTGGGGCCAACGTCCTGACTTTC	CASSYQFSGANVLTF
.	many	TRBJ2-5	TRBV7-2	TGTGCCAGCAGCAAGGGACCGTTGGAGACCCAGTACTTC	CASSKGPLETQYF
.	many	TRBJ1-5	TRBV24-1	TGTGCCACCAGTTCCTCGACGGGGGCGAGCAATCAGCCCCAGCATTTT	CATSSSTGASNQPQHF
TRBD2	.	TRBJ2-6	TRBV6-2/TRBV6-3	TGTGCCAGCACGGTCCCTCGGGGGGCTGGGGCCAACGTCCTGACTTTC	CASTVPRGAGANVLTF
.	many	TRBJ2-7	TRBV20-1	TGCAGTGCTAGAGATTTTTCGGCAACCTACGAGCAGTACTTC	CSARDFSATYEQYF
.	.	TRBJ2-3	TRBV6-5	TGTGCCAGCAGTTCCTCTGTGGGTACGCAGTATTTT	CASSSSVGTQYF
.	.	TRBJ2-4	TRBV6-2/TRBV6-3	TGTGCCAGCAGTTACGACTCCAGGGTTGGGACGGGCAAAAACATTCAGTACTTC	CASSYDSRVGTGKNIQYF
TRBD2	many	TRBJ2-1	TRBV9	TGTGCCAGCAGCGTGACTAGCGGGGAGTACAATGAGCAGTTCTTC	CASSVTSGEYNEQFF
.	many	TRBJ2-1	TRBV6-6	TGTGCCAGCACCTTACTGCCCAATGAGCAGTTCTTC	CASTLLPNEQFF
TRBD2	many	TRBJ2-7	TRBV5-1	TGCGCCAGCAGCTTGAGGGAAACTAGCGGGAGCGCAACGAACTCCTACGAGCAGTACTTC	CASSLRETSGSATNSYEQYF